This paragraph reports one TCR beta chain. The antigen remains unidentified. Here immunoSEQ multiplex PCR was the method, and the copy in TCRdb shows in-frame clones only, minus some. The repertoire has tens of thousands of clones, about 92% of them found once; the top ten carry less than 0.7%. This CDR3 has 16 residues. Germline loops: CDR1 SGHKS, CDR2 YYEKEE (reference sequence). V lost 2 bases, J lost 0 bases, and 12 bases lay in between. The sample belongs to a study of OX40 agonist ivuxolimab in advanced cancers. Across the study: Participants averaged approximately 60 years of age (range about 23 to 79) and were roughly 83% male. Prior anti-PD-1, anti-PD-L1 or anti-CTLA-4 therapy did not bar entry, and around 39% had some. General study points: Some of the nonresponding patients also showed low levels of normalized T-cell clonal expansion. Researchers report that CD8+ T cells had, on average, more expanded clones than CD4+.

This sequence originates from an adult with an advanced solid tumor such as melanoma, head and neck, liver or kidney cancer. The specimen was CD4+ or CD8+ T cells sorted from blood, collected in a trial of the OX40 agonist ivuxolimab. The rearrangement links TRBV5-5 to TRBJ2-1; D might be TRBD2 (6 bases). For the CDR3, the DNA is TGTGCCAGCAGCTTCGCGGAGGGAGTCTCCTACAATGAGCAGTTCTTC. This codes for CASSFAEGVSYNEQFF.